This TCR beta chain was identified in a study of vaccination effects on CD4 cells after COVID-19. About the research overall: Expansion of antigen-specific CD4+ T cells with viral peptide pools was carried out by the ViraFEST assay before sequencing. Three patients who were convalescent were sampled early, at day +14, and again late after vaccination. Post-vaccine draws lagged the second dose by a median of 72 days.

The CDR3 covers 16 residues. CDR1 is MNHNY, CDR2 SVGAGI, per germline (reference sequence). Losses at the gene ends were 0 bases for V and 9 bases for J; bases not matched to a gene: 8. Generated by immunoSEQ multiplex PCR, the TCRdb table keeps only in-frame clones and is missing some. This repertoire shows 30,000 to 35,000 clones, about three quarters found once; its top ten account for under 8%. In regard to this clone: What it binds is not known.

After less than twelve days in culture, the CD4+ T cells were isolated. Between March and December 2020, the person had a SARS-CoV-2 infection that PCR confirmed. Of the BNT162b2 and mRNA-1273 vaccines, participants received two doses of one or the other. J is TRBJ2-1 and V is TRBV6-6; 10 nucleotides align to TRBD2. The sequences come from CD4+ T cells from PBMCs cultured without peptide, collected after COVID-19 vaccination. The clonotype was recovered from a human donor who had a prior SARS-CoV-2 infection. DNA for the CDR3: TGTGCCAGCAGTTACTCGGTAGCTAGCGGGAGTACTGAGCAGTTCTTC. It is translated as CASSYSVASGSTEQFF.